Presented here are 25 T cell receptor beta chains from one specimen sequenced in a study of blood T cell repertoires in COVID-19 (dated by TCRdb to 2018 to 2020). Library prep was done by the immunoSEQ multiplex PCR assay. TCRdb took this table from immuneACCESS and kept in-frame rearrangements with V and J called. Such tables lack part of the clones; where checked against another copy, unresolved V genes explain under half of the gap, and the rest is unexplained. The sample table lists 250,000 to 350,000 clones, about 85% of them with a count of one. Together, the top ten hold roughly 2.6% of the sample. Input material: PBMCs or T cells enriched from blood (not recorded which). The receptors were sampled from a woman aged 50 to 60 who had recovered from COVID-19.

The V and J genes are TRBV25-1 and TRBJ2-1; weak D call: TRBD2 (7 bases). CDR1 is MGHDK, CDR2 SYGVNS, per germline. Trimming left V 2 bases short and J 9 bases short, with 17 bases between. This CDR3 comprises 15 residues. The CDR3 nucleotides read TGTGCCAGCAGTGAAAGGCCGGGGGGCCTCGGTGAGCAGTTCTTC. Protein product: CASSERPGGLGEQFF. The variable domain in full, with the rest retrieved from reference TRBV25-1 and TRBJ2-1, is EADIYQTPRYLVIGTGKKITLECSQTMGHDKMYWYQQDPGMELHLIHYSYGVNSTEKGDLSSESTVSRIRTEHFPLTLESARPSHTSQYLCASSERPGGLGEQFFGPGTRLTVL.

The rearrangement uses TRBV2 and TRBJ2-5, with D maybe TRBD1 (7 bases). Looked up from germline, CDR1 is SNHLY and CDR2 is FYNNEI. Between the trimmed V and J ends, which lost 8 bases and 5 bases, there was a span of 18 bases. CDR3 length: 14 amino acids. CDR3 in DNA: TGTGCCAGCTGCGTCCGGGACAGCGGGGAGACCCAGTACTTC. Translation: CASCVRDSGETQYF.

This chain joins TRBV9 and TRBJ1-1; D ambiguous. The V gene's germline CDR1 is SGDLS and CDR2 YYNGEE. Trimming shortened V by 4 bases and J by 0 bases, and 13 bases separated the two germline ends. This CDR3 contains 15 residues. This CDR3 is CASSLGLNMNTEAFF. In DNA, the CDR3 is TGTGCCAGCAGCCTCGGACTGAATATGAACACTGAAGCTTTCTTT.

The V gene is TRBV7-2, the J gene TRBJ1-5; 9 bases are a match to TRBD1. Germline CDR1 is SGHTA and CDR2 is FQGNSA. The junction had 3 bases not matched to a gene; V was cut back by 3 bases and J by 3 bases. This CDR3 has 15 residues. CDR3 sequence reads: CASSFGDRANQPQHF. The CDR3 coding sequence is TGTGCCAGCAGCTTTGGGGACAGGGCCAATCAGCCCCAGCATTTT.

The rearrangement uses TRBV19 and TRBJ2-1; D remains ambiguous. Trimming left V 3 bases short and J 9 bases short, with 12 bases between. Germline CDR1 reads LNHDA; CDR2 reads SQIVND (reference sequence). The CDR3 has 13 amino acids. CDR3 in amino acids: CASSIGPMSEQFF. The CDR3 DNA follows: TGTGCCAGTAGTATCGGTCCAATGAGTGAGCAGTTCTTC.

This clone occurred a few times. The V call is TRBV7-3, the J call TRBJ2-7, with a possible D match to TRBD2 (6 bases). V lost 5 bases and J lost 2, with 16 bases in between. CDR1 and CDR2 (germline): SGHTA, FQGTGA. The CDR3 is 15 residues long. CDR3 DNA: TGTGCCAGCAGCCAACCGGAGCGGGCCCCCTACGAGCAGTACTTC. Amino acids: CASSQPERAPYEQYF. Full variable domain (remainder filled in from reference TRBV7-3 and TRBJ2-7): GAGVSQTPSNKVTEKGKYVELRCDPISGHTALYWYRQSLGQGPEFLIYFQGTGAADDSGLPNDRFFAVRPEGSVSTLKIQRTERGDSAVYLCASSQPERAPYEQYFGPGTRLTVT.

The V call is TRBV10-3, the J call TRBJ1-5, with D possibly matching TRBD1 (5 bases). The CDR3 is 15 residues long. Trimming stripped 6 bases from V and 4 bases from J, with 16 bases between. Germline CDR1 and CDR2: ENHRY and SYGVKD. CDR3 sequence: CAIRGGESKNQPQHF. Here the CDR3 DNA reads TGTGCCATCAGGGGAGGGGAGAGTAAAAATCAGCCCCAGCATTTT.

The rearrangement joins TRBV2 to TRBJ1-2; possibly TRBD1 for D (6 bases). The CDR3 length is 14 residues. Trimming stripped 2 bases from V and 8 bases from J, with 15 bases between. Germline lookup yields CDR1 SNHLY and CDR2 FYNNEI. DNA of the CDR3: TGTGCCAGCAGTGAAATCCGGGGCAGGGGAGGCTACACCTTC. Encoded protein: CASSEIRGRGGYTF.

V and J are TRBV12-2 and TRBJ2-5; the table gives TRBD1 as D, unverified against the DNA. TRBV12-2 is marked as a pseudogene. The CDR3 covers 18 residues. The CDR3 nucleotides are TGTGCAAGTCGCTCGAGGTCGGACAGGGAAGAAACACAAGAGACCCAGTACTTC. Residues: CASRSRSDREETQETQYF.

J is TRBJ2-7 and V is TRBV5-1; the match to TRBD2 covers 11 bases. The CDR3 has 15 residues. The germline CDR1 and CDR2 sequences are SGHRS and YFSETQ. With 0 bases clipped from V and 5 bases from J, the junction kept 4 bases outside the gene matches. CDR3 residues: CASSLVLAGVNEQYF. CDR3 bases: TGCGCCAGCAGCTTGGTACTAGCGGGAGTTAACGAGCAGTACTTC.

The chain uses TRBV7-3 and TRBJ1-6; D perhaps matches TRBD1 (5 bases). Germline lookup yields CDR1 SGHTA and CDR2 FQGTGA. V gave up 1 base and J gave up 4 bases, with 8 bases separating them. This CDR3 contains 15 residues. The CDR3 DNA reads TGTGCCAGCAGCTTAAGTCAGGGTTATAATTCACCCCTCCACTTT. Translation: CASSLSQGYNSPLHF.

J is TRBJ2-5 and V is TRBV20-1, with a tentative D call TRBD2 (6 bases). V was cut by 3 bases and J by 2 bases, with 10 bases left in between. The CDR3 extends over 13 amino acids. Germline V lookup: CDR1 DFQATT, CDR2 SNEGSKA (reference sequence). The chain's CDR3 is CSASSGFQETQYF. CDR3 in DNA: TGCAGTGCTAGTAGCGGCTTTCAAGAGACCCAGTACTTC.

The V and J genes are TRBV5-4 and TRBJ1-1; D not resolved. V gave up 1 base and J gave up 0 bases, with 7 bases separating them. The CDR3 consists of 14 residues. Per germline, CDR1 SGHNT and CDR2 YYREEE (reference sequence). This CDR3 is CASSLSDLNTEAFF. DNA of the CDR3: TGTGCCAGCAGCTTGTCAGATTTGAACACTGAAGCTTTCTTT.

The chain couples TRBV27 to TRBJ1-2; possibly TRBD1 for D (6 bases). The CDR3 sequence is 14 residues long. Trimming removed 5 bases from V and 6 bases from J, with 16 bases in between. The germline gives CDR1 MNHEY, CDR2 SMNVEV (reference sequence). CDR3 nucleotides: TGTGCCAGCAGTGCGGACAGACTTGTAAATGGCTACACCTTC. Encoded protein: CASSADRLVNGYTF.

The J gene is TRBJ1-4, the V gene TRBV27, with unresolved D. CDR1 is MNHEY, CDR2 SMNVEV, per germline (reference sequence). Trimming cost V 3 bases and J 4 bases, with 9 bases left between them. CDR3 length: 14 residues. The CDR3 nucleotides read TGTGCCAGCAGTTTCGGGCGGGGTAATGAAAAACTGTTTTTT. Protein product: CASSFGRGNEKLFF. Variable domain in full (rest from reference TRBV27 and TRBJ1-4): EAQVTQNPRYLITVTGKKLTVTCSQNMNHEYMSWYRQDPGLGLRQIYYSMNVEVTDKGDVPEGYKVSRKEKRNFPLILESPSPNQTSLYFCASSFGRGNEKLFFGSGTQLSVL.

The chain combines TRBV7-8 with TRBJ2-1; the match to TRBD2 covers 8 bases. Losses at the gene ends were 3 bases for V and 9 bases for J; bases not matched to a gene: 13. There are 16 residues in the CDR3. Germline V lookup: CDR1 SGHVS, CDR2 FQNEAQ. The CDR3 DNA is TGTGCCAGCAGCTTGACTACCGGGACTAGAGTAGGTGAGCAGTTCTTC. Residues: CASSLTTGTRVGEQFF.

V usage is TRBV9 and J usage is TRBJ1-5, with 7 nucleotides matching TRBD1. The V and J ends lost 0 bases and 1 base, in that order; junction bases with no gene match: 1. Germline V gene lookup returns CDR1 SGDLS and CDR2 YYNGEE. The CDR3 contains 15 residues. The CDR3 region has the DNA TGTGCCAGCAGCGTAGCAGGGGGAAGCAATCAGCCCCAGCATTTT. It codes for CASSVAGGSNQPQHF.

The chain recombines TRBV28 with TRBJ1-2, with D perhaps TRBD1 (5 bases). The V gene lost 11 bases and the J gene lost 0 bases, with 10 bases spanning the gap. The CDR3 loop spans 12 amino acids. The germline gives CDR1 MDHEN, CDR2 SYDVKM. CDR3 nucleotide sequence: TGTGCCGGCGGGACGGCTAACTATGGCTACACCTTC. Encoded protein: CAGGTANYGYTF.

CDR3: CASSLAPTGDSNQPQHF. DNA for the CDR3: TGCGCCAGCAGCTTGGCCCCGACAGGGGATAGCAATCAGCCCCAGCATTTT. This chain joins TRBV5-1 and TRBJ1-5; TRBD1 aligns across 8 bases. The CDR3 spans 17 residues. Germline V lookup: CDR1 SGHRS, CDR2 YFSETQ. Trimming cost V 0 bases and J 0 bases; bases outside gene matches: 5.

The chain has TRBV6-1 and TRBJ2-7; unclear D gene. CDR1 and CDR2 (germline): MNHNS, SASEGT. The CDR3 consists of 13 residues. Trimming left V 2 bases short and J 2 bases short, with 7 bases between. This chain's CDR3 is CASSEQTAYEQYF. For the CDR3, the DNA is TGTGCCAGCAGTGAACAAACAGCCTACGAGCAGTACTTC.

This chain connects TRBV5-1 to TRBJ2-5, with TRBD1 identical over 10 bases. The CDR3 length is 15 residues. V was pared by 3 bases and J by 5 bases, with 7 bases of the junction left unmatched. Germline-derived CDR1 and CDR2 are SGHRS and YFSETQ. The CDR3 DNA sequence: TGCGCCAGCAGCTCGACAGGGGGCCAGGGGGAGACCCAGTACTTC. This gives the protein CASSSTGGQGETQYF.

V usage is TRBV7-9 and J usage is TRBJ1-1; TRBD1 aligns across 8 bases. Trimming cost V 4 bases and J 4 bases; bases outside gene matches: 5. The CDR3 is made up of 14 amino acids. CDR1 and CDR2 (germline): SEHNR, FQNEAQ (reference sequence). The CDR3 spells CASSSRQGSTEAFF. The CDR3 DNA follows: TGTGCCAGCAGCTCGCGACAGGGGAGCACTGAAGCTTTCTTT.

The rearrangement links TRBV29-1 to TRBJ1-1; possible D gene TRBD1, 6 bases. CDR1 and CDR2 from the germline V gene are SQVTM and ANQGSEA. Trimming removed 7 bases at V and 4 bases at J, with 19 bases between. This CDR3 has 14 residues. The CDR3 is CSGTLYRDVTEAFF. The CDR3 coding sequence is TGCAGCGGGACCTTATACAGGGATGTCACTGAAGCTTTCTTT.

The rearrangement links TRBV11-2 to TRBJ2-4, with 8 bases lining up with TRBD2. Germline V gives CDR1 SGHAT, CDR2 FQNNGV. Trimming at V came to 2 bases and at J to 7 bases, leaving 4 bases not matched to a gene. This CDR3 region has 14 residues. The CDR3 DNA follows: TGTGCCAGCAGCTTACGGCGGGGGGACAACATTCAGTACTTC. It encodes CASSLRRGDNIQYF.

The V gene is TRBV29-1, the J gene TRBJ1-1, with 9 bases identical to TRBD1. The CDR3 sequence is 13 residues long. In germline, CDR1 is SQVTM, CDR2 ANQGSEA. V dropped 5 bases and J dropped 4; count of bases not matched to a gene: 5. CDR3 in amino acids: CSVKTGGGTEAFF. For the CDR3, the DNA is TGCAGCGTTAAAACAGGGGGCGGCACTGAAGCTTTCTTT.